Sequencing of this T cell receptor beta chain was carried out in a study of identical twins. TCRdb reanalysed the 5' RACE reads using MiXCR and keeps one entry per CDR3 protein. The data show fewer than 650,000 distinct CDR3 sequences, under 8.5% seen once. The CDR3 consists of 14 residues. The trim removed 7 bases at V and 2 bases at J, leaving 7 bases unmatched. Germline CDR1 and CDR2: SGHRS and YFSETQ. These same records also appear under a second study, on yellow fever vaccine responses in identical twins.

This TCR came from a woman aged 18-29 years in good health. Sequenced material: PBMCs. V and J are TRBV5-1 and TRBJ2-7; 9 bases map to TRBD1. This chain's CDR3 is CASGSGTGTYEQYF. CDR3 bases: TGCGCCAGCGGGTCCGGGACAGGGACCTACGAGCAGTACTTC.